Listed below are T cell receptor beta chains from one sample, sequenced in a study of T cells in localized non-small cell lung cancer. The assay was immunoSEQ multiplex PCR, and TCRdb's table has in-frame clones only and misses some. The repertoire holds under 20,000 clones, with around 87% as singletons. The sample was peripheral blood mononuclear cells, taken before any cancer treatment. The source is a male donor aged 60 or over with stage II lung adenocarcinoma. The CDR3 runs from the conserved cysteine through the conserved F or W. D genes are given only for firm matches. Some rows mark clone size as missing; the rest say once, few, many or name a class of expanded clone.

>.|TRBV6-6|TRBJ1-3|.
TGTGCCACCAAACCCGGTATCTCTGGAAACACCATATATTTT
CATKPGISGNTIYF
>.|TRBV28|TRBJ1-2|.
TGTGCCAGCAGACCAACAGGGTGGGGAGACGGCTACACCTTC
CASRPTGWGDGYTF
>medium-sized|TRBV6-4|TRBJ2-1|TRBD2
TGTGCCAGCTCTCCGGGACTAGCGGACTCCTACAATGAGCAGTTCTTC
CASSPGLADSYNEQFF
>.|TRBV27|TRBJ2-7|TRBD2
TGTGCCAGCAGTTTAACGGGAGGGTTGAACGAGCAGTACTTC
CASSLTGGLNEQYF
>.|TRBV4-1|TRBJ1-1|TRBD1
TGCGCCAGCAGCCAAACAGGGGCGACTGAAGCTTTCTTT
CASSQTGATEAFF
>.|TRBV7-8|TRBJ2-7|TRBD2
TGTGCCAGCAGCTTAGTGGGGGGGGGCTACGAGCAGTACTTC
CASSLVGGGYEQYF
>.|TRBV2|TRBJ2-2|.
TGTGCCTGCAGGCCGCGGGTCACCGGGGAGCTGTTTTTT
CACRPRVTGELFF
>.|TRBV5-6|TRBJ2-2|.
TGTGCCAGCCACCCGGGGCTGGGCACCGGGGAGCTGTTTTTT
CASHPGLGTGELFF
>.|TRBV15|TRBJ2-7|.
TGTGCCACCAGCAGGCCCCAGAGCGAGCAGTACTTC
CATSRPQSEQYF
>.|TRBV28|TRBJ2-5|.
TGTGCCAGCACTCGACAGCTACAAGAGACCCAGTACTTC
CASTRQLQETQYF
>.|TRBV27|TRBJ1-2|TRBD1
TGTGCCAGCAGTTTATCGAGGACAGGAAACTTCTATGGCTACACCTTC
CASSLSRTGNFYGYTF
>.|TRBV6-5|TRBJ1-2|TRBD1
TGTGCCAGCAGTTACGACAGGGTGCGAGGCTACACCTTC
CASSYDRVRGYTF
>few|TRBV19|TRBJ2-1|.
TGTGCCAGTAGTATACCTAGCGCCCACTACAATGAGCAGTTCTTC
CASSIPSAHYNEQFF
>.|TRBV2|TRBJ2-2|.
TGTGCCAGCTTAACTCAGTTGCGGACCGGGGAGCTGTTTTTT
CASLTQLRTGELFF
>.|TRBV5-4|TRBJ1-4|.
TGTGCCAGCAGCCCTATAGACAGCCAGGATGAAAAACTGTTTTTT
CASSPIDSQDEKLFF
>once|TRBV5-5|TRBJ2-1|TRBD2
TGTGCCAGCAGCTTCGGTGCGGGAGACAGCTCCAATGAGCAGTTCTTC
CASSFGAGDSSNEQFF
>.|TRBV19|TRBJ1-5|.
TGTGCCAGTAGTATAGGGGTTGGTGAGCCCCAGCATTTT
CASSIGVGEPQHF
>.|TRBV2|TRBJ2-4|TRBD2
TGTGCCAGCAGAGAGGGGACTAGCGGGCAGCAGTACTTC
CASREGTSGQQYF
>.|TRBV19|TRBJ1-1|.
TGTGCCAGTAGCTCCTTAGGATTGAACACTGAAGCTTTCTTT
CASSSLGLNTEAFF
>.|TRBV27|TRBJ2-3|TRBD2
TGTGCCAGCAGTTTATCCCCGGGAGGGTCAGATACGCAGTATTTT
CASSLSPGGSDTQYF
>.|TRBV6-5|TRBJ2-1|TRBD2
TGTGCCACCGCAGGACTAGCGGGAAATACCGATGAGCAGTTCTTC
CATAGLAGNTDEQFF
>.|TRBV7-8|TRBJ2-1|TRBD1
TGTGCCAGCAGCTCCACCCCCCTCGGGACAGCCATTAAGGAGCAGTTCTTC
CASSSTPLGTAIKEQFF
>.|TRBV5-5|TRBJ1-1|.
TGTGCCAGCAGCTTGAGTGGCGGCTTGGACACTGAAGCTTTCTTT
CASSLSGGLDTEAFF
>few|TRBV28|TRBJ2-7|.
TGTGCCTGCGCGGGACAGTTCTACGAGCAGTACTTC
CACAGQFYEQYF
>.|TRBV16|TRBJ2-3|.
TGTGCCAGCAGCCAGGGGAGAGTAACAGATACGCAGTATTTT
CASSQGRVTDTQYF
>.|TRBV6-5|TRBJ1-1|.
TGTGCCAGCAGTTACAGCCCCCGAGGGGGCACTGAAGCTTTCTTT
CASSYSPRGGTEAFF
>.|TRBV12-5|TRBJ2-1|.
TGTGCTAGTGGTTTAGGGGATGAGCAGTTCTTC
CASGLGDEQFF
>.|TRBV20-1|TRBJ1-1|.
TGCAGTGCCTCGGAAACTGAAGCTTTCTTT
CSASETEAFF
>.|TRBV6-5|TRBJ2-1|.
TGTGCCAGCAGTTATAGAGGCCCCAGCTCCTACAATGAGCAGTTCTTC
CASSYRGPSSYNEQFF
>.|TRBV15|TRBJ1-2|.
TGTGCCACCAGCAGAAACTTACAGGCGGCGAACTATGGCTACACCTTC
CATSRNLQAANYGYTF
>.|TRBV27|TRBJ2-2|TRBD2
TGTGCCAGCAGTTTGACTAGCGGGAGCGCCGGGGAGCTGTTTTTT
CASSLTSGSAGELFF